The T cell receptor beta chain under discussion was sequenced for a study of T cell repertoires in cytomegalovirus infection. Study background: Indications of both CMV infection and matching HLA type were provided by public TCR beta signatures.

Using its own MiXCR run on the reads, TCRdb lists one record per CDR3 protein. This table holds 370,000 or so distinct CDR3 sequences, about 35% found once. Turning to this clonotype: Its target is not known.

General observations from the study: The response measured ex vivo was dominated by TCR beta clonotypes (HLA-C-restricted and CMV-specific). Accumulated public TCR beta family frequency recognized individuals carrying CMV together with the relevant HLA.

The V end lost 6 bases, the J end lost 9 bases, and 24 bases lay between the germline ends. Germline values: CDR1 LNHDA, CDR2 SQIVND (reference sequence). The CDR3 spans 16 residues. This specimen was cultured PBMCs, taken from culture after CMV antigen stimulation. The TCR sequence derives from a human donor in good health (CMV status not recorded). Some clones in this sample may be carry-over from other donors' samples. This chain joins TRBV19 and TRBJ2-1; D perhaps matches TRBD2 (7 bases). The CDR3 DNA sequence: TGTGCCAGTAGCCCTTTGTGGGGAGCGGGACAAACTGAGCAGTTCTTC. Translated, it gives CASSPLWGAGQTEQFF.